This TCR beta chain was captured in a study of blood T cell repertoires in COVID-19. Across the whole study: Sample material is recorded as cDNA or gDNA derived from T cells, B-cell-depleted T cells, or PBMCs.

Assay used: immunoSEQ multiplex PCR; TCRdb lists only in-frame clones, some missing. This table has 72,000 or so clones, roughly 88% appearing once. The germline V and J ends were trimmed by 5 bases and 0 bases, with 18 bases remaining between them. Per the germline V gene, CDR1 is SGHTA and CDR2 is FQGNSA. The CDR3 contains 17 residues. The sample consisted of peripheral blood. The TCR sequence derives from a man aged 50 to 59 with active COVID-19. The chain employs TRBV7-2 and TRBJ2-3; a weak D match, TRBD2 (5 bases). DNA of the CDR3: TGTGCCAGCAGCACCTCTCCGGACTTGTCTAGCACAGATACGCAGTATTTT. It is translated as CASSTSPDLSSTDTQYF.